This TCR beta chain was captured in a study of T cell responses to AZD1222 COVID-19 vaccine. The V gene's germline CDR1 is SGHRS and CDR2 YFSETQ. V lost 0 bases, J lost 5 bases, and 9 bases stayed unmatched. The CDR3 runs to 16 residues. Clones were sequenced by immunoSEQ multiplex PCR, and TCRdb holds only the in-frame ones, with some missing. Among over 200,000 clones listed, around 94% were seen once. The rearrangement links TRBV5-1 to TRBJ2-3; 7 bases are shared with TRBD2. The sample consisted of peripheral blood, taken 28 days after the second dose of the MenACWY control vaccine. This clonotype was obtained from an adult who received the MenACWY meningococcal vaccine as a control. The chain's CDR3 is CASSLVAGVVKDTQYF. The DNA of the CDR3 is TGCGCCAGCAGCTTGGTGGCGGGAGTGGTGAAAGATACGCAGTATTTT.